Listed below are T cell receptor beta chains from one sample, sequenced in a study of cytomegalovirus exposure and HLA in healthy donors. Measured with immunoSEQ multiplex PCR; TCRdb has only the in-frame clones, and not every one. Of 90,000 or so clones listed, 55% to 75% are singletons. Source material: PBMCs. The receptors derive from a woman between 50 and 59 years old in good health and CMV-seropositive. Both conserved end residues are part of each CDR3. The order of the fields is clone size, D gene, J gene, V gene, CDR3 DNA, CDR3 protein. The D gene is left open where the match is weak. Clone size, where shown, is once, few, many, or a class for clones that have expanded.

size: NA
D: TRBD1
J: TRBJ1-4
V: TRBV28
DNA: TGTGCCAGCAGTAACGCCGGGACAGGGATTGAAAAACTGTTTTTT
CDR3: CASSNAGTGIEKLFF

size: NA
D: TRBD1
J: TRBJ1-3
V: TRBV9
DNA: TGTGCCAGCAGCTCCTCTGACTTAGGGACAGCTGGAAACACCATATATTTT
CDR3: CASSSSDLGTAGNTIYF

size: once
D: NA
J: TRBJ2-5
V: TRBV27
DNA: TGTGCCAGCAGTTTATCGGGGGCGACAGGCGGTGAGCAGTACTTC
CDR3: CASSLSGATGGEQYF

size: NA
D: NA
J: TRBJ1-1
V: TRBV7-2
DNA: TGTGCCAGCACGGCTCGGGGTTGGGGGAACACTGAAGCTTTCTTT
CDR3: CASTARGWGNTEAFF

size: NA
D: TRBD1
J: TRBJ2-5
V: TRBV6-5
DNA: TGTGCCAGCAGCGGGACAGCACAAGAGACCCAGTACTTC
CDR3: CASSGTAQETQYF

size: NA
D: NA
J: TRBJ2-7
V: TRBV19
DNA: TGTGCCAGTAGTATTAAAGAGGATACCTACGAGCAGTACTTC
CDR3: CASSIKEDTYEQYF

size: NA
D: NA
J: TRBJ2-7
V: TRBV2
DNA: TGTGCCAGCAAGCGGGCCTACGAGCAGTACTTC
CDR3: CASKRAYEQYF

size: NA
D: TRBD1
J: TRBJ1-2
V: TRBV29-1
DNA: TGCAGCGTAGACCCGGGACAGCTTACCTATGGCTACACCTTC
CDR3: CSVDPGQLTYGYTF

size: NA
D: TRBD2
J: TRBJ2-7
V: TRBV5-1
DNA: TGCGCCAGCAGCTTGGAGGCGGGAGGAGCCTACGAGCAGTACTTC
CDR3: CASSLEAGGAYEQYF

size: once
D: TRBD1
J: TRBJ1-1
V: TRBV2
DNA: TGTGCCAGCAGCCAGACAGGGGAAACTGAAGCTTTCTTT
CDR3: CASSQTGETEAFF

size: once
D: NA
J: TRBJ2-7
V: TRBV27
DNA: TGTGCCAGCAGTTTCCGCCTCGACGGGGAATACGAGCAGTACTTC
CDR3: CASSFRLDGEYEQYF

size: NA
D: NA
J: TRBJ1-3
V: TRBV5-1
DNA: TGCGCCAGCAGCGTGTACGGCGGAGGAAACACCATATATTTT
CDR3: CASSVYGGGNTIYF

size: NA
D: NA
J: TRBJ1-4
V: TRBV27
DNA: TGTGCCAGCAGTTTATTAGGGCAGGCTCCAGGGGAAAAACTGTTTTTT
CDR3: CASSLLGQAPGEKLFF

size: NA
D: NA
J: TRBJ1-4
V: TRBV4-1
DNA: TGCGCCAGCAGCCAGGCTAGTAAGTGGGAAAAACTGTTTTTT
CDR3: CASSQASKWEKLFF

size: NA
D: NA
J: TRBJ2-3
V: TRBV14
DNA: TGTGCCAGCAGCAGGAGATTCACAGATACGCAGTATTTT
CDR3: CASSRRFTDTQYF

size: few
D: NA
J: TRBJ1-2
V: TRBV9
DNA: TGTGCCAGCAGCGTAGGGGCCGATACCCCCTATGGCTACACCTTC
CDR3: CASSVGADTPYGYTF

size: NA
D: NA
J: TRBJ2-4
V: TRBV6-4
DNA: TGTGCCAGCAGGGTTGACGTAGAGGAGGACATTCAGTACTTC
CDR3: CASRVDVEEDIQYF

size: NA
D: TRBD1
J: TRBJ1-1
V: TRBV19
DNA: TGTGCCAGTAGTCCAGGGGGGAACACTGAAGCTTTCTTT
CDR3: CASSPGGNTEAFF

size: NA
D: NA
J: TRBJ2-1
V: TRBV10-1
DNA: TGCGCCAGCAGTGTGAAGCGATTCTCTACTGAGCAGTTCTTC
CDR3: CASSVKRFSTEQFF

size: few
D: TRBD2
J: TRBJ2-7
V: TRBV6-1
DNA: TGTGCCAGCAGTGGAACGGGAGGAGGGATAGGCGACGAGCAGTACTTC
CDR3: CASSGTGGGIGDEQYF

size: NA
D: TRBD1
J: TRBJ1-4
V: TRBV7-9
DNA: TGTGCCAGCAGCCGACAGGGGGCTAATGAAAAACTGTTTTTT
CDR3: CASSRQGANEKLFF

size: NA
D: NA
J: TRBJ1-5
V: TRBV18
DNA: TGTGCCAGCTCGGGCCCTGATCAGCCCCAGCATTTT
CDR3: CASSGPDQPQHF

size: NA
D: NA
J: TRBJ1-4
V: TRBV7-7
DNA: TGTGCCAGCAGACCAGGGATTTCAACTAATGAAAAACTGTTTTTT
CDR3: CASRPGISTNEKLFF

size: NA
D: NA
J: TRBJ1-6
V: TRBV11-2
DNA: TGTGCCAGCAGCTTCCGGGGGACCGCAAGTCTCCTCCACTTT
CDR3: CASSFRGTASLLHF

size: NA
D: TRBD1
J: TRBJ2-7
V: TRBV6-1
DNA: TGTGCCAGCAGTGAGGGGGACAGGCCCTACGAGCAGTACTTC
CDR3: CASSEGDRPYEQYF

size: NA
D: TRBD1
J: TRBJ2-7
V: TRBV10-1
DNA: TGCGCCAGCAGTGATGCCGGGACAGGGACCTACGAGCAGTACTTC
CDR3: CASSDAGTGTYEQYF

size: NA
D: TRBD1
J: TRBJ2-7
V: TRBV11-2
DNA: TGTGCCAGCAGCTTGGAAGGACAGGGGTTCTACGAGCAGTACTTC
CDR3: CASSLEGQGFYEQYF

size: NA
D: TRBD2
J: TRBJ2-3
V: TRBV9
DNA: TGTGCCAGCACTAGCGGGAGAAGCACAGATACGCAGTATTTT
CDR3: CASTSGRSTDTQYF

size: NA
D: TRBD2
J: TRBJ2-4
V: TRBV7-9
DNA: TGTGCCAGCAGCTTAGGGACAGTCGGGGGGGACAAGTACTTC
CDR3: CASSLGTVGGDKYF

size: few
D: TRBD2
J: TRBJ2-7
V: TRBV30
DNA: TGTAAGGGAGGGCCGGCATACGAGCAGTACTTC
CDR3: CKGGPAYEQYF

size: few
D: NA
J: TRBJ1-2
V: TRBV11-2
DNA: TGTGCCAGCAGCCCTCCGCAGGGAACACCCGCCTATGGCTACACCTTC
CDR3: CASSPPQGTPAYGYTF

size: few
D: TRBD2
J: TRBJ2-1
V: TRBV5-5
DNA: TGTGCCAGCACCACGAACCCTCCGGGACTAGCGGGACCGTCTCGGTTCTTC
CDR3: CASTTNPPGLAGPSRFF

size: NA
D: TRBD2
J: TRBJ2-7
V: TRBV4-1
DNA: TGCGCCAGCAGCCAACCTACTAGCGGGAGTCTCTACGAGCAGTACTTC
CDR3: CASSQPTSGSLYEQYF

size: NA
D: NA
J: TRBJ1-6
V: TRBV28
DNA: TGTGCCAGCAGTTTACTCCAGGGAAATTCACCCCTCCACTTT
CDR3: CASSLLQGNSPLHF

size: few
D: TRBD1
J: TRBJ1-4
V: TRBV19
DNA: TGTGCCAGTAGTATCAGGGGGCGCGAAAAACTGTTTTTT
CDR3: CASSIRGREKLFF

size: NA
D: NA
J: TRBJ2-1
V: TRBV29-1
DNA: TGCAGCGTTGTCCCCGACTTAGGTCAGTTCTTC
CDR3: CSVVPDLGQFF

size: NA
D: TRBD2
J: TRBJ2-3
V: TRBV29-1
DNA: TGCAGCGTTGATGCGGTGGGCGGGAGCTCCACAGATACGCAGTATTTT
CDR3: CSVDAVGGSSTDTQYF

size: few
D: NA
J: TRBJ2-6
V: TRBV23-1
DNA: TGCGCCAGCAGGGACAATAAAAGGAGACGGCTTGGGGCCAACGTCCTGACTTTC
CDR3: CASRDNKRRRLGANVLTF

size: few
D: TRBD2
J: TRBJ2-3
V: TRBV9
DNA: TGTGCCAGCAGCGAGCGGGAGAGGTTAGATACGCAGTATTTT
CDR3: CASSERERLDTQYF

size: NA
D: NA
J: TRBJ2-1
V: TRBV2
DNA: TGTGCCAGCGCCGTGAATCGGGATTCTGAACCGCCGTTCTTC
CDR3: CASAVNRDSEPPFF

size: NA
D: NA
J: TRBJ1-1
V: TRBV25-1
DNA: TGTGCCAGCAGTGCGGGAGGGGTGTCAGAAGCTTTCTTT
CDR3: CASSAGGVSEAFF

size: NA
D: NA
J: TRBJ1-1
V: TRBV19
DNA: TGTGCCAGTAGTATCGGGCAGGGTAGGGCTGAAGCTTTCTTT
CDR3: CASSIGQGRAEAFF

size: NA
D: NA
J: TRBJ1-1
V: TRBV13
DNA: TGTGCCAGCAGCTTAGTGACGGGGATGGACACTGAAGCTTTCTTT
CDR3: CASSLVTGMDTEAFF

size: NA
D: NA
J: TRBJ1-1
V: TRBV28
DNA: TGTGCCGAGCGGGGGGGAAACACTGAAGCTTTCTTT
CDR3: CAERGGNTEAFF

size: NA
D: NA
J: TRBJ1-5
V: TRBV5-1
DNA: TGCGCCAGCAGCTTGGGGGGGGGAAATCAGCCCCAGCATTTT
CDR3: CASSLGGGNQPQHF

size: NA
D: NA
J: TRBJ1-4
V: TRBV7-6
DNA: TGTGCCAGCAGTCCATCGAGAGGGGGGGCTAATGAAAAACTGTTTTTT
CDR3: CASSPSRGGANEKLFF

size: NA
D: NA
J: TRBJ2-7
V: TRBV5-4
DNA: TGTGCCAGCAGCCCCGACTCCGCGGGTAGCTCCTACGAGCAGTACTTC
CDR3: CASSPDSAGSSYEQYF

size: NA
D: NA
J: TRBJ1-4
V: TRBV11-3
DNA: TGTGCCAGCAGCCCTCGGGTCGGGGAGGAGAGTGAAAAACTGTTTTTT
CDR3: CASSPRVGEESEKLFF

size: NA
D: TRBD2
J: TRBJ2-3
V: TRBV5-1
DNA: TGCGCCAGCAGCTCCCCCCTAGCGGGTGGGGGTACGCAGTATTTT
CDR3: CASSSPLAGGGTQYF

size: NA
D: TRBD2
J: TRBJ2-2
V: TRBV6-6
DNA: TGTGCCAGCAGTCTGCTAGCGGATTCCACCGGGGAGCTGTTTTTT
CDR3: CASSLLADSTGELFF

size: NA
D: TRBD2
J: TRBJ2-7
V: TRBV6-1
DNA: TGTGCCAGCAGTGACTATAGCGGGAGGGCCGAGCAGTACTTC
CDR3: CASSDYSGRAEQYF

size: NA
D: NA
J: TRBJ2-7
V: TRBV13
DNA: TGTGCCAGCAGCCATAGCGGAGGGGAATACGAGCAGTACTTC
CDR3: CASSHSGGEYEQYF

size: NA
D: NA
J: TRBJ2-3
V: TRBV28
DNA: TGTGCCAGCAGTACTGGTGGTTTAGGCACAGATACGCAGTATTTT
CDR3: CASSTGGLGTDTQYF